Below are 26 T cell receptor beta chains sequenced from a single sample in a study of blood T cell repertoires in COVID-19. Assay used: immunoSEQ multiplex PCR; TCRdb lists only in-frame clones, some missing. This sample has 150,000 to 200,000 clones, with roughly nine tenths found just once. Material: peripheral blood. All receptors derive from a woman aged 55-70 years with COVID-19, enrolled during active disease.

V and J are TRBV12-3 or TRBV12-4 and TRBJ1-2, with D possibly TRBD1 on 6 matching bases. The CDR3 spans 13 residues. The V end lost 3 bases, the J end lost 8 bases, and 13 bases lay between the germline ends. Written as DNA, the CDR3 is TGTGCCAGCAGTTTGGGGCAGGGGACGGGCTACACCTTC. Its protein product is CASSLGQGTGYTF.

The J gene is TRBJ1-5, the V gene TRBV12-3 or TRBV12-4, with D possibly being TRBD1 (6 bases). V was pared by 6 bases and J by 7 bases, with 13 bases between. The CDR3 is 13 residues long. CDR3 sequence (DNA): TGTGCCAGCAGCTCCAGGGGAGAGCAGCCCCAGCATTTT. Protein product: CASSSRGEQPQHF.

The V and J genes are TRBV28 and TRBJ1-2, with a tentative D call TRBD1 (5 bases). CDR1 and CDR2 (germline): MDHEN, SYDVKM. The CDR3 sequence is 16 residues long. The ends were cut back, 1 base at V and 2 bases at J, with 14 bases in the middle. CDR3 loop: CASSLYRGGLNYGYTF. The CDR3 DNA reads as TGTGCCAGCAGTTTATATAGGGGCGGCTTAAACTATGGCTACACCTTC.

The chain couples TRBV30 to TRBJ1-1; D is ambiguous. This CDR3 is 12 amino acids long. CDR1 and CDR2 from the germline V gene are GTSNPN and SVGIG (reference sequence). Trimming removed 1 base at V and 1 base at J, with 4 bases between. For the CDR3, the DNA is TGTGCCTGGAGTGCCAGGAACACTGAAGCTTTCTTT. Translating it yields CAWSARNTEAFF.

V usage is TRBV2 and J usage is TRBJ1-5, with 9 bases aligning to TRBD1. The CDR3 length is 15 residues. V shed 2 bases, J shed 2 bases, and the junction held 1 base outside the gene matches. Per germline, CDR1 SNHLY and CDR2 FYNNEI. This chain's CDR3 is CASSERTGGNQPQHF. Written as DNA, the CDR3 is TGTGCCAGCAGTGAAAGGACAGGGGGCAATCAGCCCCAGCATTTT.

CDR3 in DNA: TGCGCCAGCAGCTCCGCCATTCCATGGGGAGATCACACAGATACGCAGTATTTT. It encodes CASSSAIPWGDHTDTQYF. The chain recombines TRBV4-3 with TRBJ2-3; perhaps TRBD2 as D (5 bases). Germline lookup yields CDR1 LGHNA and CDR2 YSLEER. V was trimmed by 5 bases and J by 2 bases, leaving 23 bases between them. The CDR3 has 18 amino acids.

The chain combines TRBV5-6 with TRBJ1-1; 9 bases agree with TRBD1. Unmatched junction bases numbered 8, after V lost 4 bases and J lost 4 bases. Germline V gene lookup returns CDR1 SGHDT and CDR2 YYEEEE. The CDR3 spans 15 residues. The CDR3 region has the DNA TGTGCCAGCAGCCCCGGGACAGGGTTGATCACTGAAGCTTTCTTT. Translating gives CASSPGTGLITEAFF.

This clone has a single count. The DNA of the CDR3 is TGTGCCAGCAGTTTATCGGGGGGGGTCACTGAAGCTTTCTTT. Protein product: CASSLSGGVTEAFF. The gene calls are TRBV27 and TRBJ1-1; tentative D call: TRBD1 (5 bases). The CDR3 spans 14 residues. V lost 0 bases and J lost 4, with 9 bases in between. CDR1 and CDR2 from the germline V gene are MNHEY and SMNVEV (reference sequence).

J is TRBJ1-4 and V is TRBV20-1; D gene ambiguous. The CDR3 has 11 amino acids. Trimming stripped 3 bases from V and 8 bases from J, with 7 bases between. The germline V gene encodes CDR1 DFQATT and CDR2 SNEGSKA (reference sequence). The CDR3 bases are TGCAGTGCTAGTGGAGGGGAAAAACTGTTTTTT. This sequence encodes CSASGGEKLFF.

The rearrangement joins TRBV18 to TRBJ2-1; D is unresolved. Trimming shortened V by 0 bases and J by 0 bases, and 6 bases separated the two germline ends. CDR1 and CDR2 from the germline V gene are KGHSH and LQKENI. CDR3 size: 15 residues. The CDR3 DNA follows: TGTGCCAGCTCACCACCCACCAGCTCCTACAATGAGCAGTTCTTC. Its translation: CASSPPTSSYNEQFF. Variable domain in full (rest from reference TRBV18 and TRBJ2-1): NAGVMQNPRHLVRRRGQEARLRCSPMKGHSHVYWYRQLPEEGLKFMVYLQKENIIDESGMPKERFSAEFPKEGPSILRIQQVVRGDSAAYFCASSPPTSSYNEQFFGPGTRLTVL.

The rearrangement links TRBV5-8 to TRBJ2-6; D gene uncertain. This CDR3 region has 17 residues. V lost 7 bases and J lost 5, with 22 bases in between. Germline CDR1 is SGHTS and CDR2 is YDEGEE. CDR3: CASYSSHPQSRANVLTF. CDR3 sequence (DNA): TGTGCCAGCTACAGCAGTCATCCACAAAGTCGGGCCAACGTCCTGACTTTC. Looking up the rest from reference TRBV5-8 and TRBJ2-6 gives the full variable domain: EAGVTQSPTHLIKTRGQQATLRCSPISGHTSVYWYQQALGLGLQFLLWYDEGEERNRGNFPPRFSGRQFPNYSSELNVNALELEDSALYLCASYSSHPQSRANVLTFGAGSRLTVL.

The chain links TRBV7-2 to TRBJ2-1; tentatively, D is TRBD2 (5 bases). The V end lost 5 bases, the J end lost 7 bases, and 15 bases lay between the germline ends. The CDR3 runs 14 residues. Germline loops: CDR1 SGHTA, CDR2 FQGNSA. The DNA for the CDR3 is TGTGCCAGCAGCGTCGGGCTAGCTCCGAATGAGCAGTTCTTC. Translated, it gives CASSVGLAPNEQFF.

The CDR3 reads CASSQVFRTGELFF. CDR3 DNA sequence: TGCGCCAGCAGTCAAGTATTTCGGACCGGGGAGCTGTTTTTT. The chain links TRBV5-1 to TRBJ2-2; D call uncertain. There are 14 residues in the CDR3. The germline V gene encodes CDR1 SGHRS and CDR2 YFSETQ. V dropped 5 bases and J dropped 5 bases, with 13 bases sitting between them.

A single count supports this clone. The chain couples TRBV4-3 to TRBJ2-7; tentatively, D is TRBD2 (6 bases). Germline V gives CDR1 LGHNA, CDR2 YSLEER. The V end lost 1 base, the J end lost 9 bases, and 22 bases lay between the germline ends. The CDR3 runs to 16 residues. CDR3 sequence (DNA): TGCGCCAGCAGCCAAGTGGCGCGGACCTGGGGGAGGTGGCAGTACTTC. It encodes CASSQVARTWGRWQYF.

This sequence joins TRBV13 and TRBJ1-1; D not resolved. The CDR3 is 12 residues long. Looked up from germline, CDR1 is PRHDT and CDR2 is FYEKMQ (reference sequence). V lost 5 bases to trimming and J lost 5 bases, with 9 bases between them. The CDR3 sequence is CASSPRWTEAFF. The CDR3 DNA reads TGTGCCAGCAGCCCCCGGTGGACTGAAGCTTTCTTT. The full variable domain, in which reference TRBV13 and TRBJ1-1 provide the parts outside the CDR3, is AAGVIQSPRHLIKEKRETATLKCYPIPRHDTVYWYQQGPGQDPQFLISFYEKMQSDKGSIPDRFSAQQFSDYHSELNMSSLELGDSALYFCASSPRWTEAFFGQGTRLTVV.

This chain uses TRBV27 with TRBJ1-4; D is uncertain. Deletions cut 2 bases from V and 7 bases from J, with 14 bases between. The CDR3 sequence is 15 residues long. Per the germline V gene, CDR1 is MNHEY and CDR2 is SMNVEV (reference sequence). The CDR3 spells CASSLRSHRGEKLFF. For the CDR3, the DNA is TGTGCCAGCAGTTTAAGGTCCCACCGGGGTGAAAAACTGTTTTTT.

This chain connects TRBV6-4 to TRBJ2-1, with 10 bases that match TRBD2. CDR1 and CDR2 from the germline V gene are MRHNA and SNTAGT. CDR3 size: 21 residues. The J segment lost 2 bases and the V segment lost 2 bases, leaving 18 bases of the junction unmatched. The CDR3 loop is CASSDRGSAGGPGWTYNEQFF. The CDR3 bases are TGTGCCAGCAGTGACCGAGGGTCAGCGGGAGGGCCAGGCTGGACCTACAATGAGCAGTTCTTC.

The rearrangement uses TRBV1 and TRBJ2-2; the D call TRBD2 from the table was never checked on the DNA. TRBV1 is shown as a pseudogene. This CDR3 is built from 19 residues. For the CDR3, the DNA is TGCACCAGCAGCCAAGTGCTACGTTCGAGCGGGAGTGACACCGGGGAGCTGTTTTTT. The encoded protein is CTSSQVLRSSGSDTGELFF.

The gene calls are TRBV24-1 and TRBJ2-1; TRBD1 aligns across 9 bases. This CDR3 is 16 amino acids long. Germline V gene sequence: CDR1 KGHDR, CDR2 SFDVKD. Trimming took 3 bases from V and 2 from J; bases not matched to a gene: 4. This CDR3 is CATSDRTGVTYNEQFF. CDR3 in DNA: TGTGCCACCAGTGATCGGACAGGGGTTACCTACAATGAGCAGTTCTTC.

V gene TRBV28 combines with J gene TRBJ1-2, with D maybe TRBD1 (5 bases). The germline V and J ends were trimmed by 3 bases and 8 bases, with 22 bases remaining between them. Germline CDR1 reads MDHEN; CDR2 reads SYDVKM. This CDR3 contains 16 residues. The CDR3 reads CASSFLPSGRAAGYTF. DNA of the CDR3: TGTGCCAGCAGTTTCCTCCCCTCGGGCAGGGCGGCAGGCTACACCTTC.

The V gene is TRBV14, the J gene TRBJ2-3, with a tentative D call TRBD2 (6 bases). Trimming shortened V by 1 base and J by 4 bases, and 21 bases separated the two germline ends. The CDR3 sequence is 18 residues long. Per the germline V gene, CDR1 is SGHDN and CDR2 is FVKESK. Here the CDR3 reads CASSQGPSGGIRADTQYF. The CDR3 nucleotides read TGTGCCAGCAGCCAAGGCCCCTCCGGCGGGATTAGGGCAGATACGCAGTATTTT.

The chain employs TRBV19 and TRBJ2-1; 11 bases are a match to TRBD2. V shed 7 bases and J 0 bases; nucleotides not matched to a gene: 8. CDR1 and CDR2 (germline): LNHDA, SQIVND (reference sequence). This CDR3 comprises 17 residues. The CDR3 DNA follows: TGTGCCAGTACCCGGACTAGCGGGCCATTCTCCTACAATGAGCAGTTCTTC. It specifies CASTRTSGPFSYNEQFF. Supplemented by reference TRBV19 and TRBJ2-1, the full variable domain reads DGGITQSPKYLFRKEGQNVTLSCEQNLNHDAMYWYRQDPGQGLRLIYYSQIVNDFQKGDIAEGYSVSREKKESFPLTVTSAQKNPTAFYLCASTRTSGPFSYNEQFFGPGTRLTVL.

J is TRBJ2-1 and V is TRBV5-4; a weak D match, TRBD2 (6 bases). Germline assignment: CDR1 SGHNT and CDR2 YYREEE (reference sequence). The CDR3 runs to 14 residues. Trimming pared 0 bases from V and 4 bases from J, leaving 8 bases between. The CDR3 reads CASSLVAGYNEQFF. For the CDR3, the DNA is TGTGCCAGCAGCTTGGTTGCGGGGTACAATGAGCAGTTCTTC.

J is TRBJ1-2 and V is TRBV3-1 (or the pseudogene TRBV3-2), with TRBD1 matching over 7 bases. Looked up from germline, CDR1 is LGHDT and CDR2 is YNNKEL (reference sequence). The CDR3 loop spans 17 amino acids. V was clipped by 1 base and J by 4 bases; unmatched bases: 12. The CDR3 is CASSQGFGAGGLYGYTF. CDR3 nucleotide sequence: TGTGCCAGCAGCCAAGGCTTTGGGGCAGGGGGACTCTATGGCTACACCTTC.

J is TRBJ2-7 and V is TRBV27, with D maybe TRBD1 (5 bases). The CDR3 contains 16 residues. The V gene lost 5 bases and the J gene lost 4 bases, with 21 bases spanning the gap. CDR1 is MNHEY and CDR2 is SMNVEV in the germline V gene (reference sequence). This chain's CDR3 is CASSPQPQGWGYEQYF. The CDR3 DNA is TGTGCCAGCAGTCCCCAACCCCAGGGTTGGGGTTACGAGCAGTACTTC.

Here the CDR3 reads CASSELRRSPSNYGYTF. In DNA form, the CDR3 reads TGTGCCAGCAGTGAATTACGGAGATCACCCTCTAACTATGGCTACACCTTC. The rearrangement uses TRBV2 and TRBJ1-2; D call uncertain. Looked up from germline, CDR1 is SNHLY and CDR2 is FYNNEI. V was cut by 2 bases and J by 0 bases, with 16 bases left in between. The CDR3 spans 17 residues.